This note documents a single T cell receptor (beta chain) sequence. This specimen belongs to a study of blood T cell repertoires in COVID-19. As for the study in general: Sites in the United States, Italy and Spain provided acute and convalescent COVID-19 samples.

The study drew participants aged about 18 to 95 years from 20 to 30 US areas. Researchers sorted participants into cohorts using their self-reported clinical history. Original methodology: Reference gene primer amplification in the assay estimated nucleated cell counts. Using immunoSEQ multiplex PCR, the repertoire was profiled, and TCRdb retains in-frame clones only, with some absent. Clonal size and the V and J genes are those of that table, whereas D and trimming came from the DNA. The data contain approximately 150,000 clones, 81% of them singletons. The V gene lost 0 bases and the J gene lost 3 bases, with 14 bases spanning the gap. CDR1 and CDR2 (germline): SGHRS, YFSETQ. The CDR3 loop spans 16 amino acids.

The sequence was obtained from a woman between 40 and 50 years old with acute COVID-19. The chain joins TRBV5-1 to TRBJ2-3; a possible D gene is TRBD1 (6 bases). The specimen was PBMCs or T cells enriched from blood (not recorded which). As DNA, the CDR3 is TGCGCCAGCAGCTTGGCCTGGACAGATCTAACAGATACGCAGTATTTT. Translating gives CASSLAWTDLTDTQYF.